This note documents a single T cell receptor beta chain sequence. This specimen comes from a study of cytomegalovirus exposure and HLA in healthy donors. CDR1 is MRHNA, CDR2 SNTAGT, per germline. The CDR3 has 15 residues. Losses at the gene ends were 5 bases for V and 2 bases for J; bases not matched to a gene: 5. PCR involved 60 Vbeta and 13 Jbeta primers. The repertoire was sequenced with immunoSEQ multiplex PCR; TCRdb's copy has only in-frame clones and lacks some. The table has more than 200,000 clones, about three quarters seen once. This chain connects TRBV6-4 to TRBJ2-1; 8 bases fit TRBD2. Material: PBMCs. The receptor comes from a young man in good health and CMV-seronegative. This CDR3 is CASSRIAGTYNEQFF. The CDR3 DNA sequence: TGTGCCAGCAGTAGAATAGCGGGAACCTACAATGAGCAGTTCTTC.